This TCR beta chain stems from a study of cytomegalovirus exposure and HLA in healthy donors. Overall study results and limits: There was a cluster of highly shared sequence variants that was likely a sequencing artifact. The productive fraction for most TCR beta V segments was about 87% or about 30% in an earlier analysis.

This CDR3 has 13 residues. V was clipped by 5 bases and J by 4 bases; unmatched bases: 4. CDR1 MNHEY and CDR2 SVGAGI come from the germline V gene. This clone was counted between two and nine times. What it binds is not known. The PCR employed 60 Vbeta primers together with 13 Jbeta primers. In the authors' methods: In a later analysis, the count reached about 82 million unique TCR beta chains, with 10 million to 14 million shared. Measured with immunoSEQ multiplex PCR; TCRdb has only the in-frame clones, and not every one. V, J and clone size are those of that table, while D and trimming were read from the DNA. The table has 150,000 to 200,000 clones, 75% seen once.

This clonotype originated in a woman aged 50 to 60 in good health and CMV-seropositive. Sample: PBMCs. The rearrangement uses TRBV6-5 and TRBJ1-1; 7 bases map to TRBD1. The CDR3 reads CASSQDRRTEAFF. The CDR3 nucleotides read TGTGCCAGCAGTCAGGACAGGCGCACTGAAGCTTTCTTT.